This TCR beta chain was captured in a study of blood T cell repertoires in COVID-19. This clone was counted between two and nine times. The CDR3 covers 14 residues. The germline V gene encodes CDR1 SNHLY and CDR2 FYNNEI. J gave up 3 bases and V 4 bases, and 3 bases lay outside the gene matches. Some clones are missing from TCRdb's copy, which holds only in-frame ones; the method was immunoSEQ multiplex PCR. The repertoire holds 90,000 to 100,000 clones, around 88% seen once, with approximately 16% in the top ten. The source is a woman in her fifties or sixties with COVID-19, enrolled during active disease. The sequenced sample consisted of peripheral blood. This rearrangement joins TRBV2 to TRBJ1-5, with TRBD1 matching 7 bases. The CDR3 DNA is TGTGCCAGCAGTGGGACAGGTCTCAATCAGCCCCAGCATTTT. It specifies CASSGTGLNQPQHF. Variable domain in full (rest from reference TRBV2 and TRBJ1-5): EPEVTQTPSHQVTQMGQEVILRCVPISNHLYFYWYRQILGQKVEFLVSFYNNEISEKSEIFDDQFSVERPDGSNFTLKIRSTKLEDSAMYFCASSGTGLNQPQHFGDGTRLSIL.